This TCR beta chain was sequenced in a study of regulatory T cells in long-lasting Graves disease. Study-wide background: Persistent cases took antithyroid drugs over 5 years and stayed TSH receptor antibody positive. Findings and limits, study-wide: Public clonotype sharing was higher in persistent than newly diagnosed patients.

Through Arm-PCR of CDR3 regions and iRepertoire HTBI primers, TCR beta libraries were built. Authors' data handling: Under 75 TRBV and 14 TRBJ segments were identified across samples. TCRdb fed the multiplex PCR reads into MiXCR, producing one record per CDR3 protein. TCRdb, not the original authors, processed these V and J calls. The sample contains roughly 450,000 distinct CDR3 sequences, approximately 23% of which appear only once. Indicated time point: persistent/refractory GD, antithyroid drugs over 5 years with positive TRAb. TCR sequences were obtained from RNA taken from PBMCs. Germline lookup yields CDR1 SGHTA and CDR2 FQGNSA. The germline V and J ends were trimmed by 2 bases and 5 bases, with 12 bases remaining between them. This CDR3 contains 15 residues. This clonotype was observed at least ten times. The antigen is unknown.

The chain links TRBV7-2 to TRBJ1-4; D not resolved. This specimen was peripheral blood mononuclear cells (PBMCs), taken when the disease was refractory, from a patient treated with antithyroid drugs. The receptor comes from a female donor with Graves disease. The CDR3 bases are TGTGCCAGCAGCTTATTTGGAGGTGGGAATGAAAAACTGTTTTTT. It specifies CASSLFGGGNEKLFF.